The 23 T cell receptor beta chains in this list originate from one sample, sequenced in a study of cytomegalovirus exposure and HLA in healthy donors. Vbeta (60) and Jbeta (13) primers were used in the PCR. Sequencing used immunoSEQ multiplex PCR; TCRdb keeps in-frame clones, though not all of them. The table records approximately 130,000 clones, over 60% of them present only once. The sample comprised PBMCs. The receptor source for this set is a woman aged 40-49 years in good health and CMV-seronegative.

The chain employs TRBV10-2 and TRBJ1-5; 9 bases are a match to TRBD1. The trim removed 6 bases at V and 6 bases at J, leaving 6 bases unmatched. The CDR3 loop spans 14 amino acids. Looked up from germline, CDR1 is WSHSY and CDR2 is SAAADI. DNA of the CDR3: TGCGCCAGCAGCCCCGGGACAGGGATTCAGCCCCAGCATTTT. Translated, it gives CASSPGTGIQPQHF.

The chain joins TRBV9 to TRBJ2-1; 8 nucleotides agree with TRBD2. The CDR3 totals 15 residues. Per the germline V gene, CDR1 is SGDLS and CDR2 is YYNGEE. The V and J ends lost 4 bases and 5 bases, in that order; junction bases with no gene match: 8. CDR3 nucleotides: TGTGCCAGCAGCCCAGGCGGGAGGCCGAACAATGAGCAGTTCTTC. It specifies CASSPGGRPNNEQFF. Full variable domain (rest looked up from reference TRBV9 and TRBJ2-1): DSGVTQTPKHLITATGQRVTLRCSPRSGDLSVYWYQQSLDQGLQFLIQYYNGEERAKGNILERFSAQQFPDLHSELNLSSLELGDSALYFCASSPGGRPNNEQFFGPGTRLTVL.

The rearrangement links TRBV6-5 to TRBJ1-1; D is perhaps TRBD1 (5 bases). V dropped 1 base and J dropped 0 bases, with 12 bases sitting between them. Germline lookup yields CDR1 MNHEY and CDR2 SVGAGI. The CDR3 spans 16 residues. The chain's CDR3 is CASSYFPTEMNTEAFF. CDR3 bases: TGTGCCAGCAGTTACTTTCCGACAGAGATGAACACTGAAGCTTTCTTT.

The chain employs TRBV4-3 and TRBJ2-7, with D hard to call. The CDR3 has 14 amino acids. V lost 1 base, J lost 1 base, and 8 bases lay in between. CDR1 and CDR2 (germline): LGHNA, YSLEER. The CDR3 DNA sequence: TGCGCCAGCAGCCAAGGACTGGGTTCCTACGAGCAGTACTTC. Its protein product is CASSQGLGSYEQYF.

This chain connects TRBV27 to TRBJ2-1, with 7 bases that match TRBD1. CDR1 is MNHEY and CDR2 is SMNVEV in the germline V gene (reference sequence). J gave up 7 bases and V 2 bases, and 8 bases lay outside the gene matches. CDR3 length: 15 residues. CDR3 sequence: CASSLRTTGENEQFF. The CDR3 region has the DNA TGTGCCAGCAGTTTAAGGACAACAGGGGAGAATGAGCAGTTCTTC.

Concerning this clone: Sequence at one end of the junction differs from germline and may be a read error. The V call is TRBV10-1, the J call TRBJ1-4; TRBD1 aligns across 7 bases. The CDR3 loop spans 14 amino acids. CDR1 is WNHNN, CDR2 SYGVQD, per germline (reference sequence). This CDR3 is CASSESRGDEKLFF. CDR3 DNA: TGCGCCAGCAGCGAGTCCAGGGGGGATGAAAAACTGTTTTTT.

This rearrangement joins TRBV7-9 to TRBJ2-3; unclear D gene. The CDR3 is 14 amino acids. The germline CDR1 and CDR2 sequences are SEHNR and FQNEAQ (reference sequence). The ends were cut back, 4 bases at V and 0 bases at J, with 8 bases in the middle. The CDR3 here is CASSWMGSTDTQYF. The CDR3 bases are TGTGCCAGCAGCTGGATGGGCAGCACAGATACGCAGTATTTT.

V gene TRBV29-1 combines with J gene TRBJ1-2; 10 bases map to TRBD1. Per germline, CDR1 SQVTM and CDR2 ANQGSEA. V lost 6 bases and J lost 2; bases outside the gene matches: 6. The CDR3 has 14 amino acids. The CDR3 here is CSVNLGQGNYGYTF. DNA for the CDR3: TGCAGCGTCAACTTGGGACAGGGGAACTATGGCTACACCTTC. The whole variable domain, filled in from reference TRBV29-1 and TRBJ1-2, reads SAVISQKPSRDICQRGTSLTIQCQVDSQVTMMFWYRQQPGQSLTLIATANQGSEATYESGFVIDKFPISRPNLTFSTLTVSNMSPEDSSIYLCSVNLGQGNYGYTFGSGTRLTVV.

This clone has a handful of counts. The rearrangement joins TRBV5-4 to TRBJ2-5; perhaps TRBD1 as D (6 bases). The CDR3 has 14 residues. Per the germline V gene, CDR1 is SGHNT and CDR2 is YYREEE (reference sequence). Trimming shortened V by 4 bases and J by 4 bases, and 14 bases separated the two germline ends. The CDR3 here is CASSLTGLGETQYF. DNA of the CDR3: TGTGCCAGCAGCCTCACAGGGTTGGGAGAGACCCAGTACTTC.

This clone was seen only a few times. Here the CDR3 reads CSVSRDSNSGNTIYF. The DNA for the CDR3 is TGCAGCGTCAGCCGGGACAGTAACTCTGGAAACACCATATATTTT. The genes are TRBV29-1 and TRBJ1-3; TRBD1 matches at 7 bases. Germline V lookup: CDR1 SQVTM, CDR2 ANQGSEA. Trimming removed 6 bases from V and 0 bases from J; junction bases left unmatched: 8. The CDR3 loop spans 15 amino acids.

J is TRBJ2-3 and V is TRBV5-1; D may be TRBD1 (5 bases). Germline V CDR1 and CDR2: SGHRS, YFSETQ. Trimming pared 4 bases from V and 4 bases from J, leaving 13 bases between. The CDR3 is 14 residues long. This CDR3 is CASSLAGLPDTQYF. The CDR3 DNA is TGCGCCAGCAGCCTGGCAGGGCTCCCAGATACGCAGTATTTT.

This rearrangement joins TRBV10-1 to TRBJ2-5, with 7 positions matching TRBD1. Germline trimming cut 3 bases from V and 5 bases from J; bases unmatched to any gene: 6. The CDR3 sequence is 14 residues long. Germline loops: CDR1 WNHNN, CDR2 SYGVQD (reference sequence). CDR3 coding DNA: TGCGCCAGCAGTGACGGGACAGCCGGGGAGACCCAGTACTTC. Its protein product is CASSDGTAGETQYF.

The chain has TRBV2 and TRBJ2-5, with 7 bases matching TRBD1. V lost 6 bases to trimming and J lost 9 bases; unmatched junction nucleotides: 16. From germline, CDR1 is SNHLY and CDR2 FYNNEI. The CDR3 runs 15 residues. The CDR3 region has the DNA TGTGCCAGCAGGTTTGGAGATACAGGGGATTCAGCCCAGTACTTC. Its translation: CASRFGDTGDSAQYF. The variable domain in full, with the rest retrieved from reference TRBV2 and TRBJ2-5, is EPEVTQTPSHQVTQMGQEVILRCVPISNHLYFYWYRQILGQKVEFLVSFYNNEISEKSEIFDDQFSVERPDGSNFTLKIRSTKLEDSAMYFCASRFGDTGDSAQYFGPGTRLLVL.

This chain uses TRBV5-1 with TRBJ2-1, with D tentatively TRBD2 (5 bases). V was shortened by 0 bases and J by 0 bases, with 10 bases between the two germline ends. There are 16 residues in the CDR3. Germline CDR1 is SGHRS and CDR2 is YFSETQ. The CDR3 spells CASSLGLSASYNEQFF. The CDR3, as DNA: TGCGCCAGCAGCTTGGGACTATCGGCCTCCTACAATGAGCAGTTCTTC.

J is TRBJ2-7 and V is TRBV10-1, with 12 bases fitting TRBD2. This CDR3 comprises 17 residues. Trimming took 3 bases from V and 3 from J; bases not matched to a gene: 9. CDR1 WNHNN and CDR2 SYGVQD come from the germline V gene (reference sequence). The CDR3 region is CASSDKLAGGPYYEQYF. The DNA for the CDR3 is TGCGCCAGCAGTGATAAACTAGCGGGAGGCCCTTACTACGAGCAGTACTTC.

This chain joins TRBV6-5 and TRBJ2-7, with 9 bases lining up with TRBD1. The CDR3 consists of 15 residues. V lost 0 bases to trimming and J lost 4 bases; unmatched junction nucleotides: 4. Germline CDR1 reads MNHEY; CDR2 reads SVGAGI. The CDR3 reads CASSYSRDRAYEQYF. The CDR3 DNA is TGTGCCAGCAGTTACTCCCGGGACAGGGCTTACGAGCAGTACTTC.

The CDR3 is CASSYPAGGSPNEQFF. The CDR3 DNA reads as TGTGCCAGCAGTTACCCTGCCGGCGGTAGCCCGAATGAGCAGTTCTTC. The chain uses TRBV6-5 and TRBJ2-1; D unclear. Per germline, CDR1 MNHEY and CDR2 SVGAGI. The length of the CDR3 is 16 residues. V lost 2 bases and J lost 7, with 18 bases in between.

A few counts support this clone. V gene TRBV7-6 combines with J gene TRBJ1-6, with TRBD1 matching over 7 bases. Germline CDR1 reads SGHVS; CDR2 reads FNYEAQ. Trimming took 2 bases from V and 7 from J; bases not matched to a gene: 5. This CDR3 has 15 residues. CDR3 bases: TGTGCCAGCAGCTTAATGACAGGGTCAAATTCACCCCTCCACTTT. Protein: CASSLMTGSNSPLHF.

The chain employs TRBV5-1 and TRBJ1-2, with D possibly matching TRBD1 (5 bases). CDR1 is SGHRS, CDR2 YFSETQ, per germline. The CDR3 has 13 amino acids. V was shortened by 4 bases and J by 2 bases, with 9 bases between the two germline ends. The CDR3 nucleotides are TGCGCCAGCAGCACCGGGGGGAACTATGGCTACACCTTC. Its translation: CASSTGGNYGYTF.

Here the CDR3 reads CASTPKGFWGPYEQYF. The CDR3 nucleotides read TGTGCCAGCACCCCAAAGGGGTTTTGGGGCCCTTACGAGCAGTACTTC. V usage is TRBV7-6 and J usage is TRBJ2-7, with a tentative D call TRBD1 (5 bases). The germline V and J ends were trimmed by 7 bases and 4 bases, with 23 bases remaining between them. Germline CDR1 and CDR2: SGHVS and FNYEAQ. There are 16 residues in the CDR3.

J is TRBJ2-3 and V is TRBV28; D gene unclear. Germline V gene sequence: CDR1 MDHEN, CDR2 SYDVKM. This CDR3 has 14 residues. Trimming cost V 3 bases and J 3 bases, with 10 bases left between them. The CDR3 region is CASSFTPLTDTQYF. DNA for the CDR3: TGTGCCAGCAGTTTCACTCCATTAACAGATACGCAGTATTTT. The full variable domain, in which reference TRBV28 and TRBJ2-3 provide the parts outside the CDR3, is DVKVTQSSRYLVKRTGEKVFLECVQDMDHENMFWYRQDPGLGLRLIYFSYDVKMKEKGDIPEGYSVSREKKERFSLILESASTNQTSMYLCASSFTPLTDTQYFGPGTRLTVL.

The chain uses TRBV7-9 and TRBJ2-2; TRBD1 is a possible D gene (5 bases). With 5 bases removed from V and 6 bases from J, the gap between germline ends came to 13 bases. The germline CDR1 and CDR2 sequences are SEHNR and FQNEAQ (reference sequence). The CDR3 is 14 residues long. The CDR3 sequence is CASSPRQSSGELFF. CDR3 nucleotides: TGTGCCAGCAGCCCCCGACAGAGCTCCGGGGAGCTGTTTTTT.

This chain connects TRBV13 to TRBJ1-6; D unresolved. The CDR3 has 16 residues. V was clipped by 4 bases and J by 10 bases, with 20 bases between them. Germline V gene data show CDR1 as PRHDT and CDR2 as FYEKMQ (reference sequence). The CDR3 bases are TGTGCCAGCAGCTCCCGCTTAGGAGGGAAAGACTCACCCCTCCACTTT. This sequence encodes CASSSRLGGKDSPLHF.